Detailed here is one TCR beta chain. Its specific antigen is unknown. No base quality values were provided; no much bigger clone lies one nucleotide off. The cysteine opens and the phenylalanine closes a CDR3 of 14 amino acids. The DNA shown is the 42-base CDR3, in frame from base 1. The germline V end is reduced by 9 bases and the J end by 3 bases; junction bases left unmatched: 7. The germline V gene specifies MDHEN as CDR1 and SYDVKM as CDR2. This record belongs to a study of CD8 T cells in Susac syndrome (dated by TCRdb to 2018 to 2020). At the level of the whole study: The study used repertoire sequencing to test whether antigen drove CD8+ T cell activation and differentiation in Susac syndrome. CD8+ T cell repertoire clonality was compared between around eleven healthy donors, some 14 Susac syndrome patients and 15 multiple sclerosis patients. Points the paper makes about the study in general: The number of individuals in the TCR sequencing and HLA analysis was recognized as being relatively small.

Peripheral blood CD8+ and CD4+ T cells from healthy donors, Susac syndrome patients and multiple sclerosis patients were profiled by high-throughput TCR beta sequencing. Treatment-naive patients with stable or active relapsing-remitting disease fulfilling revised McDonald criteria were used as multiple sclerosis controls. Bulk CD8+ and CD4+ T cells were purified by magnetic negative isolation, while CD8+ TEMRA cells were enriched using FACS. Blood was drawn into EDTA tubes, processed within 24 hours, and PBMCs were isolated by density gradient centrifugation. PBMCs destined for TCR sequencing were cryopreserved in liquid nitrogen and later thawed in a 37 °C water bath. The sorted or isolated CD4+, CD8+ and CD8+ TEMRA cells reached a purity of at least 90%. RNA was extracted using the RNeasy kit, and about 0.5 to 1 ug of the RNA was reverse transcribed with random hexamers. The immunoSEQ multiplex PCR assay, which covers 54 Vbeta and 13 Jbeta segments, was used to amplify TCR beta CDR3 regions. PCR amplification bias was corrected by using a synthetic template baseline for primer optimization and computational correction. The study's own analysis went as follows. Reads were annotated to V, D and J genes per IMGT and analyzed with immunoSEQ Analyzer, keeping only productive sequences. To calculate clonality, Shannon entropy was normalized by log2 of the number of productive unique sequences and then subtracted from one. Public and private clones were assessed among the 100 most prevalent clones of each patient and control. Clones were defined as Susac-specific when absent from the healthy and MS cohorts, from approximately 1,100 published viral clones and from other ImmuneACCESS disease sequences. Through fastp at Q25 and MiXCR, TCRdb rebuilt clones from the public reads, retaining in-frame beta chains. Every distinct CDR3 protein forms one entry, paired with its most common genes and DNA. It is TCRdb's table, rather than the study itself, that gives the V and J calls and clone size. The sample table holds 350,000 to 550,000 distinct CDR3 sequences, of which approximately 89% were seen once. Under 0.15% of the sample goes to the ten largest clones.

The sequencing sample was made of CD8+ T cells from PBMCs. Rearrangement joined TRBV28 to TRBJ2-1, with TRBD1 matching 8 junction bases. This clonotype originated in a human donor with multiple sclerosis. The DNA sequence is given as TGTGCCAGTGGGGGACAGGAATACTACAATGAGCAGTTCTTC. Translated, it reads CASGGQEYYNEQFF.